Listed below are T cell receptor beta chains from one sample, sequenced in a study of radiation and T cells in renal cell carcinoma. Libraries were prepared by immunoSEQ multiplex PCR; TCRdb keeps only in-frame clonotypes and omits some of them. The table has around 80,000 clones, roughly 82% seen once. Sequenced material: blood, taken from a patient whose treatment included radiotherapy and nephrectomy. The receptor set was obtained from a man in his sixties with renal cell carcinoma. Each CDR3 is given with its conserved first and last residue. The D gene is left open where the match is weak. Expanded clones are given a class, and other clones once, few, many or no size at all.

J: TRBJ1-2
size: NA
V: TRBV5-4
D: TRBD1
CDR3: CASSLDRGDWSYTF
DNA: TGTGCCAGCAGCTTGGACAGGGGTGACTGGAGCTACACCTTC

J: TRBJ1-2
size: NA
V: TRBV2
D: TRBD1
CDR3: CASSSDRVNYGYTF
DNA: TGTGCCAGCAGTTCGGACAGGGTGAACTATGGCTACACCTTC

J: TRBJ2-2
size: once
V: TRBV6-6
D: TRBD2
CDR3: CASTGLAGGNTGELFF
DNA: TGTGCCAGCACTGGACTAGCGGGAGGAAACACCGGGGAGCTGTTTTTT

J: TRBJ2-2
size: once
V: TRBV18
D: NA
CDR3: CASSPPTGINTGELFF
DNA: TGTGCCAGCTCACCTCCGACAGGAATCAACACCGGGGAGCTGTTTTTT

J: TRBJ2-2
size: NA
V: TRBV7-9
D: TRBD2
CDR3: CASSLPGLAGDGELFF
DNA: TGTGCCAGCAGCCTTCCGGGACTAGCGGGAGACGGGGAGCTGTTTTTT

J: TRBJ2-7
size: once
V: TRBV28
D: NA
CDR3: CASSPLDKHYEQYF
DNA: TGTGCCAGCAGCCCCCTGGACAAACACTACGAGCAGTACTTC

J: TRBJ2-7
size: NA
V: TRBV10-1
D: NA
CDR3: CASSESVGYEQYF
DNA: TGCGCCAGCAGTGAGTCTGTTGGGTACGAGCAGTACTTC

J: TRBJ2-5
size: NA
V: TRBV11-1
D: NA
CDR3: CASSSGGPPRETQYF
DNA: TGTGCCAGCAGCTCCGGGGGCCCACCAAGAGAGACCCAGTACTTC

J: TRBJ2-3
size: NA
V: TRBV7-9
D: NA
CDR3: CASSRSRGLDTQYF
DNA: TGTGCCAGCAGCCGCTCGAGGGGTCTCGATACGCAGTATTTT

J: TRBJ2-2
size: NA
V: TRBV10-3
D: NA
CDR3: CAIKGGFANTGELFF
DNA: TGTGCCATCAAGGGCGGGTTCGCGAACACCGGGGAGCTGTTTTTT

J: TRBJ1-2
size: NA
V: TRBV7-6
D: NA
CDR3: CASSLEGHYGYTF
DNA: TGTGCCAGCAGCTTAGAGGGCCACTATGGCTACACCTTC

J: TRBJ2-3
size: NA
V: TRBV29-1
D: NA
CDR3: CSVVFSGGSTDTQYF
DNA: TGCAGCGTTGTTTTCAGTGGGGGGAGCACAGATACGCAGTATTTT

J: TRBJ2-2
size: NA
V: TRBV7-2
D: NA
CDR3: CASSLALANTGELFF
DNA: TGTGCCAGCAGCTTAGCCCTAGCGAACACCGGGGAGCTGTTTTTT

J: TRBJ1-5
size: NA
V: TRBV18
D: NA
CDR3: CASSLPNQPQHF
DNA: TGTGCCAGCTCACTACCCAATCAGCCCCAGCATTTT